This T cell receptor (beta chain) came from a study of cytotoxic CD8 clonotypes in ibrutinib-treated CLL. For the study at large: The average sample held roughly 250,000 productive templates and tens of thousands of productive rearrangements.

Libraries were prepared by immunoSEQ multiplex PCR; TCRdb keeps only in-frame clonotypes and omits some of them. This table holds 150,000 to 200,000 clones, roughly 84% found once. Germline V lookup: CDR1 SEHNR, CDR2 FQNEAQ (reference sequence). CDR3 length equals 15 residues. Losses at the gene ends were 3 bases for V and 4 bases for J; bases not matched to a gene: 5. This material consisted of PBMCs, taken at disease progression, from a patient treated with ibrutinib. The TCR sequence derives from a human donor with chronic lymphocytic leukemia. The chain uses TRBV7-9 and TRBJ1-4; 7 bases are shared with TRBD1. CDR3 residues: CASSLQGQYNEKLFF. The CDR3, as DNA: TGTGCCAGCAGCTTGCAGGGACAGTATAATGAAAAACTGTTTTTT.